This TCR beta chain was recovered during a study of OX40 agonist ivuxolimab in advanced cancers. On the study more broadly: Those enrolled were 82.7% male, with a mean age of around 57 years and ages from roughly 23 to 79. Three patients had partial responses: one hepatocellular carcinoma, two cutaneous melanoma. Points from the study as a whole: Among the least clonally expanded were partial responders at 0.1-3.0 mg/kg.

The CDR3 totals 20 residues. The germline V gene encodes CDR1 SNHLY and CDR2 FYNNEI. Trimming pared 4 bases from V and 2 bases from J, leaving 28 bases between. The repertoire was sequenced with immunoSEQ multiplex PCR; TCRdb's copy has only in-frame clones and lacks some. The repertoire holds around 33,000 clones, with about nine tenths as singletons. As for this clone: Antigen specificity is unknown.

The chain joins TRBV2 to TRBJ2-3, with D perhaps given as TRBD1 or TRBD2 (8 bases each). The starting material was CD4+ or CD8+ T cells sorted from blood, obtained in a trial of the OX40 agonist ivuxolimab. This receptor was obtained from an adult with an advanced solid tumor such as melanoma, head and neck, liver or kidney cancer. The CDR3 loop is CASSAFTGGRREGSTDTQYF. CDR3 bases: TGTGCCAGCAGTGCGTTTACAGGGGGGAGACGGGAGGGATCCACAGATACGCAGTATTTT.